This TCR beta chain was obtained from a study of radiation and T cells in renal cell carcinoma. As to this clone: The antigen remains unidentified.

Sample time point: blood 4 weeks post-SBRT, at nephrectomy. Treatment given: 15 Gy SBRT to primary tumor, nephrectomy 4 weeks later. Radiation-treated patients gave blood at baseline, week 2 and week 4. Study observations and caveats: From baseline, blood top tumor clonotypes peaked at 2 weeks post-radiation.

Produced via immunoSEQ multiplex PCR; TCRdb's table is partial and in-frame only. The sample lists 50,000 to 65,000 clones, 60% to 85% seen once, with more than 6.5% in the top ten. The receptor was isolated from a man between 60 and 75 years old with renal cell carcinoma. Sequenced material: blood, taken from a patient whose treatment included radiotherapy and nephrectomy.

The CDR3 reads CASSYETGLAGSYQETQYF. The DNA of the CDR3 is TGTGCCAGCAGCTACGAAACGGGACTAGCGGGGTCGTACCAAGAGACCCAGTACTTC. The chain is built from TRBV7-6 and TRBJ2-5; 13 nucleotides agree with TRBD2. CDR3 size: 19 residues. The germline gives CDR1 SGHVS, CDR2 FNYEAQ. The V segment lost 4 bases and the J segment 0 bases; nucleotides outside the gene matches: 11.